The 21 T cell receptor beta chains below were found in one sample sequenced in a study of blood T cell repertoires in COVID-19. Sequenced by immunoSEQ multiplex PCR; TCRdb stores in-frame clones only, minus some. The sample has around 200,000 clones, around four fifths seen once; the top ten hold around a sixth. The sample consisted of peripheral blood. Source of these receptors: a woman of 80 years or more with active or convalescent COVID-19.

The count of this clone is one. V usage is TRBV6-5 and J usage is TRBJ2-3; D gene ambiguous. Trimming shortened V by 0 bases and J by 4 bases, and 8 bases separated the two germline ends. The germline V gene has CDR1 MNHEY and CDR2 SVGAGI. The CDR3 loop spans 14 amino acids. CDR3 amino acids: CASSYSIRADTQYF. The CDR3 DNA reads TGTGCCAGCAGTTACTCAATACGGGCAGATACGCAGTATTTT.

CDR3 residues: CASDSRANYGYTF. The DNA of the CDR3 is TGTGCCAGCGACTCGAGAGCTAACTATGGCTACACCTTC. The chain links TRBV6-5 to TRBJ1-2; D gene unclear. V dropped 8 bases and J dropped 0 bases, with 10 bases sitting between them. The CDR3 has 13 residues. Germline V gives CDR1 MNHEY, CDR2 SVGAGI.

The chain has TRBV6-6 and TRBJ1-1; TRBD1 is a possible D gene (5 bases). Trimming removed 8 bases from V and 3 bases from J, with 13 bases in between. This CDR3 contains 13 residues. The germline V gene encodes CDR1 MNHNY and CDR2 SVGAGI (reference sequence). The CDR3: CASRDRRDTEAFF. CDR3 bases: TGTGCCAGCCGTGACCGCAGGGACACTGAAGCTTTCTTT.

The CDR3 loop is CATRTSGPGSQYF. The CDR3 bases are TGTGCCACCCGGACTAGCGGGCCCGGGTCGCAGTATTTT. V gene TRBV12-3 or TRBV12-4 combines with J gene TRBJ2-3, with 11 bases identical to TRBD2. The trim removed 10 bases at V and 10 bases at J, leaving 10 bases unmatched. This CDR3 has 13 amino acids.

The chain has TRBV27 and TRBJ2-3; 7 bases map to TRBD2. This CDR3 is 15 amino acids long. In germline, CDR1 is MNHEY, CDR2 SMNVEV (reference sequence). V trimming: 4 bases; J trimming: 1 base; junction bases outside the gene matches: 5. The CDR3 loop reads CASSSREQGTDTQYF. The CDR3 DNA is TGTGCCAGCAGTTCGCGGGAGCAGGGCACAGATACGCAGTATTTT.

CDR3 nucleotide sequence: TGTGCCAGCAGCCCTGGGGACAGCCGCACTGAAGCTTTCTTT. As protein: CASSPGDSRTEAFF. The J gene is TRBJ1-1, the V gene TRBV28, with 7 bases fitting TRBD1. This CDR3 has 14 residues. The J segment lost 4 bases and the V segment lost 6 bases, leaving 8 bases of the junction unmatched. Per the germline V gene, CDR1 is MDHEN and CDR2 is SYDVKM.

Note on this clone: Other DNA sequences from this sample encode an identical CDR3 as well. V is TRBV11-3 and J is TRBJ2-7; a possible D gene is TRBD2 (6 bases). The ends were cut back, 3 bases at V and 2 bases at J, with 11 bases in the middle. Germline CDR1 is SGHNT and CDR2 is YENEEA. This CDR3 is 14 amino acids long. The CDR3 reads CASSLGGSAYEQYF. The CDR3 nucleotides read TGTGCCAGCAGCTTGGGAGGTTCAGCCTACGAGCAGTACTTC.

The chain combines TRBV7-2 with TRBJ2-1, with 10 positions matching TRBD2. CDR1 and CDR2 from the germline V gene are SGHTA and FQGNSA. Trimming cost V 1 base and J 9 bases; bases outside gene matches: 9. This CDR3 is 16 amino acids long. CDR3 sequence: CASSLVSSGGSGEQFF. Here the CDR3 DNA reads TGTGCCAGCAGCTTAGTTTCTAGCGGGGGTTCGGGTGAGCAGTTCTTC. Using reference TRBV7-2 and TRBJ2-1 for the parts outside the CDR3, the full variable domain is GAGVSQSPSNKVTEKGKDVELRCDPISGHTALYWYRQSLGQGLEFLIYFQGNSAPDKSGLPSDRFSAERTGGSVSTLTIQRTQQEDSAVYLCASSLVSSGGSGEQFFGPGTRLTVL.

This chain joins TRBV11-2 and TRBJ1-1; a weak D match, TRBD1 (6 bases). V shed 5 bases and J shed 1 base, with 14 bases lying between them. The CDR3 is 15 residues long. CDR1 and CDR2 from the germline V gene are SGHAT and FQNNGV. CDR3 in DNA: TGTGCCAGCAGCCGCTGGGGGCTTAGGAACACTGAAGCTTTCTTT. Its protein product is CASSRWGLRNTEAFF.

The chain couples TRBV7-2 to TRBJ1-1; 10 nucleotides align to TRBD1. CDR1 and CDR2 (germline): SGHTA, FQGNSA. This CDR3 contains 16 residues. Unmatched junction bases numbered 6, after V lost 0 bases and J lost 5 bases. This CDR3 is CASSLAGTGVGTEAFF. The DNA of the CDR3 is TGTGCCAGCAGCTTAGCAGGGACAGGGGTAGGGACTGAAGCTTTCTTT.

The chain has TRBV19 and TRBJ2-7; the match to TRBD2 covers 9 bases. The CDR3 consists of 16 residues. The germline CDR1 and CDR2 sequences are LNHDA and SQIVND (reference sequence). V dropped 5 bases and J dropped 0; count of bases not matched to a gene: 8. This CDR3 is CASSGSGSRSSYEQYF. The CDR3 DNA reads TGTGCCAGTAGTGGTAGCGGGAGTCGCAGCTCCTACGAGCAGTACTTC.

This rearrangement joins TRBV5-3 to TRBJ2-1; 14 positions match TRBD2. TRBV5-3 carries the ORF label, with uncertain function. V was clipped by 2 bases and J by 0 bases; unmatched bases: 7. This CDR3 is 19 amino acids long. The CDR3 reads CARSLGLAGGPSSYNEQFF. The CDR3 nucleotides read TGTGCCAGAAGCTTAGGACTAGCGGGAGGACCCAGCTCCTACAATGAGCAGTTCTTC.

The CDR3, as DNA: TGTGCCAGCAGTTATACAGGGTACAACTATGGCTACACCTTC. Translated, it gives CASSYTGYNYGYTF. The chain links TRBV6-2 or TRBV6-3 to TRBJ1-2; D possibly corresponds to TRBD1 (6 bases). The CDR3 is made up of 14 amino acids. CDR1 and CDR2 from the germline V gene are MNHEY and SVGEGT. V was shortened by 3 bases and J by 2 bases, with 10 bases between the two germline ends.

The V and J genes are TRBV30 and TRBJ2-7; D not resolved. The CDR3 runs 15 residues. The germline V and J ends were trimmed by 2 bases and 4 bases, with 18 bases remaining between them. The germline CDR1 and CDR2 sequences are GTSNPN and SVGIG (reference sequence). The CDR3 DNA follows: TGTGCCTGGAGTAACATACAGAAAGCCGGTTACGAGCAGTACTTC. Its protein product is CAWSNIQKAGYEQYF.

This clone is a singleton in its sample. The rearrangement uses TRBV2 and TRBJ2-7, with 7 positions matching TRBD2. Germline trimming cut 4 bases from V and 3 bases from J; bases unmatched to any gene: 6. The CDR3 length is 14 residues. Germline V gene sequence: CDR1 SNHLY, CDR2 FYNNEI. CDR3: CASSVGGTNYEQYF. In nucleotides, the CDR3 is TGTGCCAGCAGTGTCGGGGGGACTAACTACGAGCAGTACTTC.

The chain is built from TRBV6-5 and TRBJ1-1, with D possibly being TRBD1 (6 bases). Looked up from germline, CDR1 is MNHEY and CDR2 is SVGAGI. The CDR3 totals 15 residues. With 5 bases removed from V and 1 base from J, the gap between germline ends came to 14 bases. The CDR3 protein is CASSNQGTANTEAFF. The CDR3, as DNA: TGTGCCAGCAGTAATCAGGGGACGGCGAACACTGAAGCTTTCTTT.

This clone was seen only once. This rearrangement joins TRBV10-3 to TRBJ1-2; 9 bases agree with TRBD1. Germline V gives CDR1 ENHRY, CDR2 SYGVKD. The CDR3 has 16 residues. Unmatched junction bases numbered 14, after V lost 8 bases and J lost 4 bases. For the CDR3, the DNA is TGTGCCATCTCCGGGACAGGGCCCTCGCCGGGCTATGGCTACACCTTC. It translates to CAISGTGPSPGYGYTF.

This clone has more than one count but fewer than ten. The chain combines TRBV12-3 or TRBV12-4 with TRBJ2-2; weak D call: TRBD1 (5 bases). The germline V and J ends were trimmed by 3 bases and 5 bases, with 7 bases remaining between them. The CDR3 length is 13 residues. This CDR3 reads CASSFQGTGELFF. CDR3 coding DNA: TGTGCCAGCAGTTTCCAGGGTACCGGGGAGCTGTTTTTT.

The chain combines TRBV19 with TRBJ2-7; D perhaps matches TRBD1 (6 bases). From germline, CDR1 is LNHDA and CDR2 SQIVND (reference sequence). The length of the CDR3 is 11 residues. V lost 6 bases to trimming and J lost 3 bases, with 6 bases between them. This chain's CDR3 is CASRDSYEQYF. The CDR3 DNA sequence: TGTGCCAGTAGGGACAGCTACGAGCAGTACTTC.

This clone was counted between two and nine times. The chain has TRBV4-3 and TRBJ1-1, with D hard to call. Per germline, CDR1 LGHNA and CDR2 YSLEER. V lost 1 base and J 4 bases, leaving 10 bases between the germline ends. The CDR3 runs to 14 residues. CDR3 nucleotide sequence: TGCGCCAGCAGCCAAGCGGACTGGAGCACTGAAGCTTTCTTT. As protein: CASSQADWSTEAFF.

The rearrangement links TRBV18 to TRBJ2-1, with 10 nucleotides matching TRBD2. Unmatched junction bases numbered 12, after V lost 1 base and J lost 9 bases. Germline-derived CDR1 and CDR2 are KGHSH and LQKENI. The CDR3 is 17 residues long. The CDR3 region is CASSPRAGGPEFGEQFF. For the CDR3, the DNA is TGTGCCAGCTCACCACGAGCGGGAGGGCCGGAGTTCGGTGAGCAGTTCTTC. Looking up the rest from reference TRBV18 and TRBJ2-1 gives the full variable domain: NAGVMQNPRHLVRRRGQEARLRCSPMKGHSHVYWYRQLPEEGLKFMVYLQKENIIDESGMPKERFSAEFPKEGPSILRIQQVVRGDSAAYFCASSPRAGGPEFGEQFFGPGTRLTVL.